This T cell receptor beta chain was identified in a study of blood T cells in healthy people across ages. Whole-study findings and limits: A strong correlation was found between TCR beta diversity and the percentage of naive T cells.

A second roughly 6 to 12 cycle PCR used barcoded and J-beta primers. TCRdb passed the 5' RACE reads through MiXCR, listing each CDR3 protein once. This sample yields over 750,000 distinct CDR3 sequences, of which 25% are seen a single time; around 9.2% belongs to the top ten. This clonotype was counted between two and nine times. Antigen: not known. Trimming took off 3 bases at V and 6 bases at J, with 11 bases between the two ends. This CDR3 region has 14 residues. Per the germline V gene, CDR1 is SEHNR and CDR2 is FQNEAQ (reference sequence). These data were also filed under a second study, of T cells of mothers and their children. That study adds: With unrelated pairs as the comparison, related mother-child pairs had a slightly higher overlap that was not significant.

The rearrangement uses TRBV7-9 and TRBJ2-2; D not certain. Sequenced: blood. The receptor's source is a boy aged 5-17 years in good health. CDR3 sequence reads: CASSFGSSPGELFF. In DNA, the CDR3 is TGTGCCAGCAGCTTCGGTAGCAGCCCCGGGGAGCTGTTTTTT.